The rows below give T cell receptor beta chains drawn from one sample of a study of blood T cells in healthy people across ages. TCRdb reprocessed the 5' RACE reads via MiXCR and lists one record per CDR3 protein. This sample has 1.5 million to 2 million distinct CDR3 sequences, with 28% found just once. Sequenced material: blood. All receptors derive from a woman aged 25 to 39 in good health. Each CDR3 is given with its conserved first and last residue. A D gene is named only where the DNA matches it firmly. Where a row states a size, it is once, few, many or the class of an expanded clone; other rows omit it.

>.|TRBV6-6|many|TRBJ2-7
TGTGCCAGCAGTGGACGGCGGGGAGACTACGAGCAGTACTTC
CASSGRRGDYEQYF
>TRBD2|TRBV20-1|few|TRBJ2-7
TGCAGTGCTGACCGAGCGGGGGCCTCCCCCTCCGAGCAGTACTTC
CSADRAGASPSEQYF
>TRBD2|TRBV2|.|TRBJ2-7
TGTGCCAGCAAAGGGACGGGAGGCCCCGTATCCTACGAGCAGTACTTC
CASKGTGGPVSYEQYF
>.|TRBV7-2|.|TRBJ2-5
TGTGCCAGCAGCCCTGGACAGAGACAAGAGACCCAGTACTTC
CASSPGQRQETQYF
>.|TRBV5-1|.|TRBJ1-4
TGCGCCAGCAGCTTCGACGGAAGAACTAATGAAAAACTGTTTTTT
CASSFDGRTNEKLFF
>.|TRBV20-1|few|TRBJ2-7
TGCAGTGCCAGGACTCCAGGGGCCCCACCCTACGCGCAGTACTTC
CSARTPGAPPYAQYF
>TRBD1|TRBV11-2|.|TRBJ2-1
TGTGCCAGCAGCTTCGGGACAGGGAAGGTCGAGCAGTTCTTC
CASSFGTGKVEQFF
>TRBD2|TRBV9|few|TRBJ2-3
TGTGCCAGCAGCGTAGAAGGGCTAGCGGGGGGCCAGACAGATACGCAGTATTTT
CASSVEGLAGGQTDTQYF
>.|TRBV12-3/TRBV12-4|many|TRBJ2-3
TGTGCCAGCAGTATACAGGCCCTTAGCACAGATACGCAGTATTTT
CASSIQALSTDTQYF
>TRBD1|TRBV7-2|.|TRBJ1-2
TGTGCCAGCAGCCTCGGGACAGGCCAAGCTAACTATGGCTACACCTTC
CASSLGTGQANYGYTF
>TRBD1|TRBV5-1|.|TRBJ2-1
TGCGCCAGCAACACCGGGACAGGGGGCAATGAGCAGTTCTTC
CASNTGTGGNEQFF
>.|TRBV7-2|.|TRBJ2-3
TGTGCCAGCAGCTTTGTCAGACCGAGCACAGATACGCAGTATTTT
CASSFVRPSTDTQYF
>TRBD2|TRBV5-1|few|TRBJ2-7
TGCGCCAGCAGCCGCGGGACTATCGACTACGAGCAGTACTTC
CASSRGTIDYEQYF
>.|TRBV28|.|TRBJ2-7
TGTGCCAGCAGCCAAGATAAGGCAAGGGGCTCCCACACCTACGAGCAGTACTTC
CASSQDKARGSHTYEQYF
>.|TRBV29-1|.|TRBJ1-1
TGCAGCGGAGATCCTATGAACACTGAAGCTTTCTTT
CSGDPMNTEAFF
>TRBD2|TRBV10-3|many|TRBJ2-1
TGTGCCATCAGTGAGTCGCTAGCGGGAGATTTGCTCAATGAGCAGTTCTTC
CAISESLAGDLLNEQFF
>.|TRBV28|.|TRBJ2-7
TGTGCCAGCAGACCGCAGGGAAGAAAGTACGTCTACGAGCAGTACTTC
CASRPQGRKYVYEQYF
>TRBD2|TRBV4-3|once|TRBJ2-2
TGCGCCAGCAGCCAAGATGCCGGGAGGACGGTGGGCGAGGAGCTGTTTTTT
CASSQDAGRTVGEELFF
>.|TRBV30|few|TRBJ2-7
TGTGCCTGGAGTGGACAGTCCTACGAGCAGTACTTC
CAWSGQSYEQYF
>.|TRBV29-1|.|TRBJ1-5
TGCAGCGTTGGATCGTCATTGGGGGCCCAGCATTTT
CSVGSSLGAQHF
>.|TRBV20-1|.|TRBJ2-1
TGCAGTGCTAGGATTCCTAGCTCCCTACAGGGTGAGCAGTTCTTC
CSARIPSSLQGEQFF
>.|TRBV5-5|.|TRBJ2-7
TGTGCCAGCAGCTTGAGTCCAGGGCCAACCTACGAGCAGTACTTC
CASSLSPGPTYEQYF
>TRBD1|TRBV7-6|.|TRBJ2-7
TGTGCCAGCAGCTTAGGAGGTTGGGACAGGGGTGTTGAAGAGCAGTACTTC
CASSLGGWDRGVEEQYF
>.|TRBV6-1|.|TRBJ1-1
TGTGCCAGCAGTGTAACCCCAGTGAACACTGAAGCTTTCTTT
CASSVTPVNTEAFF
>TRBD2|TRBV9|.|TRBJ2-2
TGTGCCAGCAGCTTAATACCACTAGCGGGGGGTGCCGGGGAGCTGTTTTTT
CASSLIPLAGGAGELFF
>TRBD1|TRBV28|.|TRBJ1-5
TGTGCCAGCAGTTTATGGGGACAGCTCAATCAGCCCCAGCATTTT
CASSLWGQLNQPQHF
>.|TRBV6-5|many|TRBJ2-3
TGTGCCAGCAGGACGGGTCTTAGCACAGATACGCAGTATTTT
CASRTGLSTDTQYF
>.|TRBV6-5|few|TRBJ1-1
TGTGCCGCTGGGAGGACAGAGAACACTGAAGCTTTCTTT
CAAGRTENTEAFF
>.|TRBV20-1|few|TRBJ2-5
TGCAGTGCTAGAGATCCGGCTAGCAGACGGGAAGAGACCCAGTACTTC
CSARDPASRREETQYF
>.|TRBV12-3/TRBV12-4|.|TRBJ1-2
TGTGCCAGCAGGTCAGGGCCTGATGGCTACACCTTC
CASRSGPDGYTF
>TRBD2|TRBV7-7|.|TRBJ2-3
TGTGCCGGCAGCCCCCGGACTAGCGGGACCACAGATACGCAGTATTTT
CAGSPRTSGTTDTQYF
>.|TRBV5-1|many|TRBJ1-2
TGCGCCAGCAGCTTCTCAGGGAATAATGGCTACACCTTC
CASSFSGNNGYTF
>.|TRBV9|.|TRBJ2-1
TGTGCCAGCAGCGTAGGGACGAACAATGAGCAGTTCTTC
CASSVGTNNEQFF
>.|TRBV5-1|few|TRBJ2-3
TGCGCCAGCAGCTTGGAGCCAGCGGGGGGAAGTTCAGGGGGCGAAGATACGCAGTATTTT
CASSLEPAGGSSGGEDTQYF
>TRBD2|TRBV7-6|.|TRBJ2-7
TGTGCCAGCAGCTTAATAGCGGGGGGGCGGGTCTACGAGCAGTACTTC
CASSLIAGGRVYEQYF
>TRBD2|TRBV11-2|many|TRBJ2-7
TGTGCCAGCAGGACACTAGCGGGAGTAGGCGAGCAGTACTTC
CASRTLAGVGEQYF
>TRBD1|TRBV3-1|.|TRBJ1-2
TGTGCCAGCAGCCATGGACAGGGGAGGAACTATGGCTACACCTTC
CASSHGQGRNYGYTF
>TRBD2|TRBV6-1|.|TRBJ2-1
TGTGCCAGCAGAAGGACTAGCGGGGGGGCCAGGGAGCAGTTCTTC
CASRRTSGGAREQFF
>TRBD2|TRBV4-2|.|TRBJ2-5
TGTGCCAGCAGCCAAGGAGAGACTAGCGGGGTTCAAGAGACCCAGTACTTC
CASSQGETSGVQETQYF
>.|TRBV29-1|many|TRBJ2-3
TGCAGCGTTGTTTCCCCAGGGATTCTTCAGGCTGATACGCAGTATTTT
CSVVSPGILQADTQYF
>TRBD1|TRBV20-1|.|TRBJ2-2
TGCAGTGCTAGAGATAGGAACAGGGGGCTGGACACCGGGGAGCTGTTTTTT
CSARDRNRGLDTGELFF
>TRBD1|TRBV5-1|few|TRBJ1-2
TGCGCCACCAGACAGGGGAACTATGGCTACACCTTC
CATRQGNYGYTF
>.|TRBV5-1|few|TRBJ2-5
TGCGCCAGCAGTTCGACGTACAATGAGCAGTACTTC
CASSSTYNEQYF
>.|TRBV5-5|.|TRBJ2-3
TGTGCCAGCAGCCCGGGACCCTGGAGTGGCTCAGATACGCAGTATTTT
CASSPGPWSGSDTQYF
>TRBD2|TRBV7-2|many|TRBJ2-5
TGTGCCAGCAGCTTAGCGCTACGCGGGGGGTTCGAGACCCAGTACTTC
CASSLALRGGFETQYF
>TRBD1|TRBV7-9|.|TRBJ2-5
TGTGCCAGCAGCCCAAGGACAGGGGAAGGAGAGACCCAGTACTTC
CASSPRTGEGETQYF
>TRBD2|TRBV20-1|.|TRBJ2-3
TGCAGTGCCATACTAGCGGGAGCCCGCACAGATACGCAGTATTTT
CSAILAGARTDTQYF
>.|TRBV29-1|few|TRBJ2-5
TGCAGCGCCCTACCTGGGTTCGCTGAGCAGTACTTC
CSALPGFAEQYF
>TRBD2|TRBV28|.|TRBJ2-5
TGTGCCGGCAGTTTACCCCCGGCTAGCGGGGTAGAGACCCAGTACTTC
CAGSLPPASGVETQYF
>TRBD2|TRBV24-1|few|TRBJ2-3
TGTGCCACCAGTGATACTAGCGGGAGGGGCGCAGATACGCAGTATTTT
CATSDTSGRGADTQYF
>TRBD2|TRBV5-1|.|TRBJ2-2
TGCGCCAGCAGCGGGGGACTAGCGGGGGCCGGCACCGGGGAGCTGTTTTTT
CASSGGLAGAGTGELFF
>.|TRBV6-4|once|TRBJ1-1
TGTGCCAGCAGTGACTTCCGAGGGGGATGTGAAGCTTTCTTT
CASSDFRGGCEAFF